The subject of this entry is one T cell receptor (beta chain). This sample is part of a study of blood T cell repertoires in COVID-19. Whole-study context: The samples span acute and convalescent COVID-19 from the United States, Italy and Spain.

The germline CDR1 and CDR2 sequences are MNHNS and SASEGT. CDR3 length: 15 amino acids. The ends lost 2 bases at V and 8 bases at J; junction bases unmatched: 5. Clones were read by immunoSEQ multiplex PCR, and TCRdb kept only the in-frame ones, dropping some. This table has under 100,000 clones, around 90% appearing once. This chain connects TRBV6-1 to TRBJ2-1, with 11 bases that match TRBD2. The TCR was taken from a woman in her seventies with acute or convalescent COVID-19. The sample taken for sequencing was peripheral blood. The CDR3 DNA reads TGTGCCAGCAGTGAACAGGGACTAGCGGAAGATGAGCAGTTCTTC. This translates into CASSEQGLAEDEQFF.